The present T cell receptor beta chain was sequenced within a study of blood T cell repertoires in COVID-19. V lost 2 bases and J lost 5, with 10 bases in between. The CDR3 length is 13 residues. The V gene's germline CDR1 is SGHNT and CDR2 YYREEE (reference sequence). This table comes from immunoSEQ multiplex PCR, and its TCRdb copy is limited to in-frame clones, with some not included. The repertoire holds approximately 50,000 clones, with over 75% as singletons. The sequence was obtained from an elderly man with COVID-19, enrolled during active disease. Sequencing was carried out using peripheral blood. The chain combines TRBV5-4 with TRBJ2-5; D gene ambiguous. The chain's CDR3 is CASSFRQAETQYF. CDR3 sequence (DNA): TGTGCCAGCAGCTTTAGACAAGCTGAGACCCAGTACTTC.